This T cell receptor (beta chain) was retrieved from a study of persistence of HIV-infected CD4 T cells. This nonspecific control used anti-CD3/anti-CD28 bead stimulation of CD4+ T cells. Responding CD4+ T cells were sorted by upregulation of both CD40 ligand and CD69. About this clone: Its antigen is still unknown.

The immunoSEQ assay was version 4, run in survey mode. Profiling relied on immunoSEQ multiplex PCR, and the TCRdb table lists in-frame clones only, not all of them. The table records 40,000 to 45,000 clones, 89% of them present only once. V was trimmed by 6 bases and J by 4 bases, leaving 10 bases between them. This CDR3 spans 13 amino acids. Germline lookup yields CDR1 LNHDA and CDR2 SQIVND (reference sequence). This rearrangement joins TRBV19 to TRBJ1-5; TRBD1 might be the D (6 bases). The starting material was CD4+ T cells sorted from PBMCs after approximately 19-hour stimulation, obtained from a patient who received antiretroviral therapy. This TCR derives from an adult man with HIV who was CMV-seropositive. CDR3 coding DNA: TGTGCCAGTAGGATCAGGGGTAATCAGCCCCAGCATTTT. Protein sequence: CASRIRGNQPQHF. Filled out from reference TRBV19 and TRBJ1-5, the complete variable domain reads DGGITQSPKYLFRKEGQNVTLSCEQNLNHDAMYWYRQDPGQGLRLIYYSQIVNDFQKGDIAEGYSVSREKKESFPLTVTSAQKNPTAFYLCASRIRGNQPQHFGDGTRLSIL.